Below, one T cell receptor beta chain is given with its context. Germline V gene lookup returns CDR1 SQVTM and CDR2 ANQGSEA. V was pared by 3 bases and J by 0 bases, with 2 bases between. The CDR3 is 11 residues long. This entry is derived from a study of CD8+ T cells in alopecia areata. In each case, RNA was isolated and then reverse transcribed into cDNA as the sequencing template. The data were produced by immunoSEQ multiplex PCR, yet TCRdb's version contains in-frame clones alone and is incomplete. This table holds some 170,000 clones, roughly 70% found once. The source was CD8+ T cells sorted from blood, collected at week 0. This rearrangement joins TRBV29-1 to TRBJ2-5; D gene unclear. The TCR originated in a human donor with alopecia areata. CDR3 protein: CSVENQETQYF. The CDR3 nucleotides are TGCAGCGTTGAGAACCAAGAGACCCAGTACTTC.